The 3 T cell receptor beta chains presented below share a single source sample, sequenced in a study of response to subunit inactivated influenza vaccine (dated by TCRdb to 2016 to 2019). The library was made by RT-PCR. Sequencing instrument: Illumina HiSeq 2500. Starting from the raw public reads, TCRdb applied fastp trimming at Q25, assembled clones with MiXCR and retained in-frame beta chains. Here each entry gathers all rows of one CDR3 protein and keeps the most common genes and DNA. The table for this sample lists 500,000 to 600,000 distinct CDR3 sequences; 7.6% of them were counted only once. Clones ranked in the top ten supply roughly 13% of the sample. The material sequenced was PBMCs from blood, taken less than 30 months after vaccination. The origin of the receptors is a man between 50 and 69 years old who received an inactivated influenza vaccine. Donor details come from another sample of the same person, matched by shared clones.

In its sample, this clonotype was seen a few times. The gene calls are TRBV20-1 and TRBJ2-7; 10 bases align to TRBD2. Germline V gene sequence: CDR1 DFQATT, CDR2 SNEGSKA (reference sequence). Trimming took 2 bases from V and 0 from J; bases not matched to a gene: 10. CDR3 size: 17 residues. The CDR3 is CSARPSGGALFSYEQYF. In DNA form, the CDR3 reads TGCAGTGCTAGACCTAGCGGGGGAGCCCTCTTCTCCTACGAGCAGTACTTC.

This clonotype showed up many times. The chain's CDR3 is CASSAGIPTDTQYF. The DNA of the CDR3 is TGCGCCAGCAGCGCCGGGATTCCCACAGATACGCAGTATTTT. The chain recombines TRBV5-1 with TRBJ2-3, with TRBD2 as a possible D gene (5 bases). Germline loops: CDR1 SGHRS, CDR2 YFSETQ. This CDR3 is built from 14 residues. V lost 4 bases and J lost 2, with 11 bases in between.

For the CDR3, the DNA is TGTGCCAGCAGCTCCCGGGACGTGGGAAACACCATATATTTT. Translating it yields CASSSRDVGNTIYF. This chain uses TRBV7-8 with TRBJ1-3, with a possible D match to TRBD1 (5 bases). This CDR3 comprises 14 residues. Trimming took 4 bases from V and 4 from J, leaving 11 bases between them. Germline V gene data show CDR1 as SGHVS and CDR2 as FQNEAQ.